Below, 10 T cell receptor beta chains from the same sample are listed, as sequenced in a study of T cell responses to AZD1222 COVID-19 vaccine. TCRdb keeps only in-frame clones here, not all; method: immunoSEQ multiplex PCR. Of about 120,000 clones in the sample, 89% were seen once. This sample comprised peripheral blood, obtained on day 0 of AZD1222 vaccination. These receptors were obtained from an adult in good health.

This clone has only a few counts. The J gene is TRBJ1-6, the V gene TRBV30, with TRBD1 matching over 7 bases. The CDR3 totals 15 residues. With V trimmed by 0 bases and J by 9 bases, 8 bases remained unmatched. Per germline, CDR1 GTSNPN and CDR2 SVGIG (reference sequence). The CDR3 coding sequence is TGTGCCTGGAGTGTTTCCGACAGGGCGAGTTCACCCCTCCACTTT. Protein product: CAWSVSDRASSPLHF. The complete variable domain, with remaining parts taken from reference TRBV30 and TRBJ1-6, reads SQTIHQWPATLVQPVGSPLSLECTVEGTSNPNLYWYRQAAGRGLQLLFYSVGIGQISSEVPQNLSASRPQDRQFILSSKKLLLSDSGFYLCAWSVSDRASSPLHFGNGTRLTVT.

This chain joins TRBV24-1 and TRBJ2-1, with 7 nucleotides matching TRBD1. The V and J ends lost 7 bases and 7 bases, in that order; junction bases with no gene match: 9. The CDR3 totals 14 residues. Germline-derived CDR1 and CDR2 are KGHDR and SFDVKD. Here the CDR3 DNA reads TGTGCCACCAGCGTTGACAGGGATTCAAATGAGCAGTTCTTC. It is translated as CATSVDRDSNEQFF.

Only one count was recorded for this clone. The chain is built from TRBV11-2 and TRBJ2-7; D not resolved. V was pared by 1 base and J by 3 bases, with 7 bases between. Germline CDR1 is SGHAT and CDR2 is FQNNGV. The length of the CDR3 is 13 residues. The CDR3 DNA sequence: TGTGCCAGCAGCTTAGCACTTGGCTACGAGCAGTACTTC. It yields the protein CASSLALGYEQYF.

This clone was seen just once. CDR3 region: CAWSEGLTDTQYF. As DNA, the CDR3 is TGTGCCTGGAGTGAAGGGCTAACAGATACGCAGTATTTT. The chain carries TRBV30 and TRBJ2-3; D unresolved. V shed 1 base and J shed 3 bases, with 8 bases lying between them. The CDR3 runs to 13 residues. Germline CDR1 and CDR2: GTSNPN and SVGIG (reference sequence).

The chain employs TRBV6-7 and TRBJ1-1; possibly TRBD1 for D (6 bases). Being an ORF, TRBV6-7 has a function that is uncertain. CDR3 length: 16 amino acids. Trimming pared 0 bases from V and 1 base from J, leaving 12 bases between. The CDR3 reads CASSYSPKDRNTEAFF. The CDR3 DNA reads TGTGCCAGCAGTTACTCACCGAAGGACAGGAACACTGAAGCTTTCTTT.

Here the CDR3 reads CASSVELGGRYEQYF. The CDR3 coding sequence is TGTGCCAGCAGCGTAGAACTAGGGGGCCGATACGAGCAGTACTTC. The chain recombines TRBV9 with TRBJ2-7, with 7 positions matching TRBD1. V gave up 0 bases and J gave up 4 bases; unmatched junction bases: 7. The CDR3 loop spans 15 amino acids. The V gene's germline CDR1 is SGDLS and CDR2 YYNGEE.

V is TRBV5-1 and J is TRBJ2-1; a weak D match, TRBD2 (5 bases). Germline V CDR1 and CDR2: SGHRS, YFSETQ. The CDR3 length is 15 residues. The V end lost 1 base, the J end lost 3 bases, and 11 bases lay between the germline ends. CDR3 loop: CASSLLTGIYNEQFF. The CDR3 DNA sequence: TGCGCCAGCAGCTTGTTAACGGGAATCTACAATGAGCAGTTCTTC.

The chain joins TRBV12-3 or TRBV12-4 to TRBJ2-2; TRBD1 or TRBD2 may be the D gene (5 bases each). The ends were cut back, 6 bases at V and 3 bases at J, with 5 bases in the middle. The CDR3 is 12 residues long. This CDR3 reads CASRGDTGELFF. CDR3 DNA sequence: TGTGCCAGCAGGGGGGACACCGGGGAGCTGTTTTTT.

The genes are TRBV28 and TRBJ1-2; D not resolved. The CDR3 has 13 residues. Germline V CDR1 and CDR2: MDHEN, SYDVKM. The V and J ends lost 7 bases and 8 bases respectively, with 17 bases between them. The CDR3 sequence is CASTPGLRVGYTF. In nucleotides, the CDR3 is TGTGCCAGCACCCCTGGGCTACGGGTGGGCTACACCTTC.

The chain links TRBV28 to TRBJ1-1, with D possibly TRBD1 on 6 matching bases. The CDR3 loop spans 14 amino acids. V lost 7 bases and J lost 5, with 17 bases in between. Germline V gene sequence: CDR1 MDHEN, CDR2 SYDVKM. The CDR3 here is CASTSGGVRTEAFF. CDR3 nucleotide sequence: TGTGCCAGCACCAGCGGGGGCGTCCGGACTGAAGCTTTCTTT.